This section outlines one T cell receptor (beta chain) sequence together with its context. TCRdb re-analysed the 5' RACE reads in MiXCR, keeping a single row per CDR3 protein. The table includes around 230,000 distinct CDR3 sequences, approximately 9% detected once. Germline CDR1 and CDR2: SGHDN and FVKESK. The CDR3 contains 15 residues. Trimming cost V 1 base and J 9 bases, with 13 bases left between them. These data come from a study of CD8 T cells in ankylosing spondylitis. This sequence originates from a male donor with ankylosing spondylitis or in good health (not recorded which). The sample comprised blood, either unsorted or a sorted T cell fraction (not recorded which). This chain uses TRBV14 with TRBJ2-6; weak D call: TRBD1 (5 bases). CDR3 residues: CASSQGLRDSNVLTF. The CDR3 DNA sequence: TGTGCCAGCAGCCAAGGGTTGCGCGACAGCAACGTCCTGACTTTC.